A selection of T cell receptor beta chains follows, all from one sample in a study of CD8+ T cells in alopecia areata. Method: immunoSEQ multiplex PCR; TCRdb's copy keeps in-frame clones and lacks some. Of under 150,000 clones listed, roughly 50% are singletons. The sample comprised NKG2D-low CD8+ T cells sorted from blood. These receptors originate from a human donor with alopecia areata. CDR3s include the opening cysteine and the closing phenylalanine or tryptophan. A D gene is named only where the DNA matches it firmly. A clone size is listed for some rows: how often the clone was seen (once, few, many), or a class if it is expanded.

V	J	D	size	CDR3	DNA
TRBV7-9	TRBJ2-7	.	few	CASSHGQEGYEQYF	TGTGCCAGCAGCCACGGACAGGAGGGCTACGAGCAGTACTTC
TRBV29-1	TRBJ2-2	.	.	CSVEMVGRVPGELFF	TGCAGCGTTGAAATGGTTGGCAGGGTCCCCGGGGAGCTGTTTTTT
TRBV27	TRBJ2-2	TRBD1	.	CASSVQGSGELFF	TGTGCCAGCAGCGTACAGGGGTCCGGGGAGCTGTTTTTT
TRBV29-1	TRBJ1-2	.	few	CSVEGEGPRYGYTF	TGCAGCGTTGAAGGAGAGGGACCCCGCTATGGCTACACCTTC
TRBV30	TRBJ2-7	.	.	CAWTTSGEQYF	TGTGCCTGGACTACCTCTGGAGAGCAGTACTTC
TRBV27	TRBJ2-7	TRBD2	.	CAVGRTPGGPYEQYF	TGTGCCGTGGGACGGACTCCGGGAGGACCCTACGAGCAGTACTTC
TRBV20-1	TRBJ1-5	.	once	CSAGDDQPQHF	TGCAGTGCTGGGGACGATCAGCCCCAGCATTTT
TRBV6-4	TRBJ2-1	.	few	CASNNEQFF	TGTGCCAGCAACAATGAGCAGTTCTTC
TRBV28	TRBJ2-5	TRBD2	.	CASSPNGANEEAGETQYF	TGTGCCAGCAGTCCCAATGGGGCCAACGAAGAAGCGGGGGAGACCCAGTACTTC
TRBV7-8	TRBJ2-1	.	.	CASSLGADEQFF	TGTGCCAGCAGCTTAGGAGCAGATGAGCAGTTCTTC
TRBV29-1	TRBJ2-5	.	.	CSVYTEQETQYF	TGCAGCGTATATACAGAGCAAGAGACCCAGTACTTC
TRBV2	TRBJ2-7	TRBD1	.	CASSEAGQSYEQYF	TGTGCCAGCAGTGAAGCGGGACAGTCCTACGAGCAGTACTTC
TRBV29-1	TRBJ2-7	.	few	CSVEAQITGRATEQYF	TGCAGCGTTGAAGCTCAGATAACAGGCCGGGCCACGGAGCAGTACTTC
TRBV29-1	TRBJ2-3	TRBD2	.	CSVEEPGGRPTTTDTQYF	TGCAGCGTTGAAGAACCGGGCGGGAGGCCTACAACTACAGATACGCAGTATTTT
TRBV29-1	TRBJ2-7	.	few	CSVVSGVSYEQYF	TGCAGCGTTGTATCGGGGGTCTCCTACGAGCAGTACTTC
TRBV7-2	TRBJ1-1	.	.	CASSTYPKGNTEAFF	TGTGCCAGCAGCACCTACCCGAAGGGGAACACTGAAGCTTTCTTT
TRBV29-1	TRBJ2-1	.	.	CSVVGFSDNEQFF	TGCAGCGTTGTGGGTTTTTCGGACAATGAGCAGTTCTTC
TRBV27	TRBJ2-5	.	.	CASSPNQETQYF	TGTGCCAGCAGTCCGAACCAAGAGACCCAGTACTTC
TRBV30	TRBJ2-7	.	.	CAWSEGGSSYEQYF	TGTGCCTGGAGTGAAGGGGGTTCCTCCTACGAGCAGTACTTC
TRBV29-1	TRBJ2-7	.	.	CSVELVDRPYEQYF	TGCAGCGTTGAATTAGTGGACAGACCCTACGAGCAGTACTTC
TRBV5-6	TRBJ2-1	TRBD2	.	CASSLLGLTSGSNEQFF	TGTGCCAGCAGCTTGTTGGGACTAACTAGCGGGAGCAATGAGCAGTTCTTC
TRBV4-1	TRBJ2-1	TRBD2	.	CASSQAGTREQFF	TGCGCCAGCAGCCAAGCCGGGACTAGGGAGCAGTTCTTC
TRBV7-9	TRBJ2-4	.	.	CASSGGTEIAKNIQYF	TGTGCCAGCAGCGGCGGGACAGAGATAGCCAAAAACATTCAGTACTTC
TRBV27	TRBJ1-1	.	few	CASYEGREAFF	TGTGCCAGCTATGAAGGACGTGAAGCTTTCTTT
TRBV28	TRBJ2-7	.	few	CASSLGYEQYF	TGTGCCAGCAGTTTAGGGTACGAGCAGTACTTC
TRBV7-2	TRBJ2-5	.	.	CASSLTLEETQYF	TGTGCCAGCAGCTTAACGCTCGAAGAGACCCAGTACTTC
TRBV7-9	TRBJ2-1	.	few	CASSNRGIEQFF	TGTGCCAGCAGTAACCGGGGGATTGAGCAGTTCTTC
TRBV15	TRBJ2-1	TRBD1	.	CATSHARGTGYNEQFF	TGTGCCACCTCCCACGCTAGGGGGACAGGGTACAATGAGCAGTTCTTC
TRBV27	TRBJ2-4	.	.	CASSYPGSPQYF	TGTGCCAGCAGTTACCCAGGGAGCCCACAGTACTTC
TRBV14	TRBJ2-1	.	.	CASSQDSDEQFF	TGTGCCAGCAGCCAAGATTCCGATGAGCAGTTCTTC
TRBV30	TRBJ2-5	.	.	CAWSDLPFQTQYF	TGTGCCTGGAGTGATCTACCCTTTCAGACCCAGTACTTC
TRBV29-1	TRBJ2-2	.	.	CSVDWGRQDTGELFF	TGCAGCGTTGACTGGGGCCGTCAGGACACCGGGGAGCTGTTTTTT
TRBV27	TRBJ2-5	.	once	CASSLFPLATQYF	TGTGCCAGCAGTTTATTTCCCTTGGCGACCCAGTACTTC
TRBV21-1	TRBJ2-5	.	.	CASSNRPLGTQYF	TGTGCCAGCAGCAATCGGCCCCTAGGGACCCAGTACTTC
TRBV29-1	TRBJ2-1	.	.	CSVDSGSSYNEQFF	TGCAGCGTGGATAGCGGTAGCTCCTACAATGAGCAGTTCTTC
TRBV4-2	TRBJ2-5	.	.	CASSPSGDEGWYF	TGTGCCAGCAGCCCGTCCGGGGACGAAGGCTGGTACTTC
TRBV4-2	TRBJ2-7	.	.	CASSQVHGYEQYF	TGTGCCAGCAGCCAAGTTCACGGCTACGAGCAGTACTTC
TRBV5-1	TRBJ1-2	.	few	CASSTTGTDGYTF	TGCGCCAGCAGCACAACCGGGACCGACGGCTACACCTTC
TRBV13	TRBJ2-2	.	.	CASSSGLGPGELFF	TGTGCCAGCAGCTCCGGACTCGGGCCCGGGGAGCTGTTTTTT
TRBV29-1	TRBJ2-1	TRBD2	few	CSVASGNTYNEQFF	TGCAGCGTCGCGAGCGGGAATACCTACAATGAGCAGTTCTTC
TRBV29-1	TRBJ1-2	.	.	CSDTGGVNYGYTF	TGCAGCGACACGGGGGGGGTTAACTATGGCTACACCTTC
TRBV10-3	TRBJ2-1	.	.	CAIAGNEQFF	TGTGCCATCGCAGGGAATGAGCAGTTCTTC
TRBV27	TRBJ2-7	TRBD2	.	CASSRTSGYEQYF	TGTGCCAGCTCTCGGACTAGCGGCTACGAGCAGTACTTC
TRBV29-1	TRBJ2-3	.	few	CSVEELDTQYF	TGCAGCGTTGAAGAGCTAGATACGCAGTATTTT
TRBV30	TRBJ2-7	TRBD1	.	CAFTNLEIQGETYEQYF	TGTGCCTTCACCAATTTAGAGATACAGGGGGAAACCTACGAGCAGTACTTC
TRBV9	TRBJ2-7	TRBD1	.	CASSGPGGNEQYF	TGTGCCAGCAGCGGGCCAGGGGGTAACGAGCAGTACTTC
TRBV29-1	TRBJ2-7	.	few	CSAEGDMYYEQYF	TGCAGCGCCGAAGGGGACATGTACTACGAGCAGTACTTC
TRBV29-1	TRBJ2-7	.	.	CSVTPAGQTPGEQYF	TGCAGCGTTACCCCCGCGGGACAGACCCCTGGCGAGCAGTACTTC
TRBV29-1	TRBJ2-3	TRBD1	.	CSVELSQGATDTQYF	TGCAGCGTTGAATTGTCCCAGGGGGCAACAGATACGCAGTATTTT
TRBV30	TRBJ2-1	.	few	CAWNSQGGYNEQFF	TGTGCCTGGAATAGTCAGGGGGGCTACAATGAGCAGTTCTTC
TRBV10-2	TRBJ2-1	.	.	CASSAAWGHEQFF	TGCGCCAGCAGTGCCGCTTGGGGGCATGAGCAGTTCTTC
TRBV4-3	TRBJ1-1	TRBD1	.	CASSPKPGTGSTEAFF	TGCGCCAGCAGCCCGAAGCCCGGGACAGGGTCCACTGAAGCTTTCTTT
TRBV30	TRBJ2-1	TRBD1	.	CAYSRGQGPYNEQFF	TGTGCCTATTCTCGGGGACAGGGACCCTACAATGAGCAGTTCTTC
TRBV29-1	TRBJ2-6	.	few	CSVLGDSGANVLTF	TGCAGCGTCTTAGGGGACTCTGGGGCCAACGTCCTGACTTTC